This entry describes one TCR beta chain. Assay used: immunoSEQ multiplex PCR; TCRdb lists only in-frame clones, some missing. The repertoire holds about 220,000 clones, around 80% seen once, with about 7.2% in the top ten. The data were taken from a study of blood T cell repertoires in COVID-19. Study information: Sites across the United States, Italy and Spain contributed samples from acute and convalescent COVID-19. T cells, B-cell-depleted T cells, or PBMCs provided the cDNA or gDNA that served as material.

J lost 9 bases, V lost 6 bases, and 9 bases had no gene match. This CDR3 region has 13 residues. The V gene's germline CDR1 is SQVTM and CDR2 ANQGSEA. The origin of this receptor is a woman aged 65 to 85 with acute or convalescent COVID-19. The V gene is TRBV29-1, the J gene TRBJ2-1; 9 bases fit TRBD2. Source material: peripheral blood. The CDR3 DNA reads as TGCAGCGTACCTTGGCGGGGGGGCGGTGAGCAGTTCTTC. As protein: CSVPWRGGGEQFF.